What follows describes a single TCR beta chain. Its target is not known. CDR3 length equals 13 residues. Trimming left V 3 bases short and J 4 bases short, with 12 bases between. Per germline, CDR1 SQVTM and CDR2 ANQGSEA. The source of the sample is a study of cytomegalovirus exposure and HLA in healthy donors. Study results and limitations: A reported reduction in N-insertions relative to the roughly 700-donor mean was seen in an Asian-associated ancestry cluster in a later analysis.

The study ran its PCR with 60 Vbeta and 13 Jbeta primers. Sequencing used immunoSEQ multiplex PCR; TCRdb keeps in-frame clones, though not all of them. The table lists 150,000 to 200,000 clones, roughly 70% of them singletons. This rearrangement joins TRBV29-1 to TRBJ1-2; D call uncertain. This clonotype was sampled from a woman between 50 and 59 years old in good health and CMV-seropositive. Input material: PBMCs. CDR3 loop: CSVDGVSGYGYTF. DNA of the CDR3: TGCAGCGTTGACGGGGTAAGCGGCTATGGCTACACCTTC.